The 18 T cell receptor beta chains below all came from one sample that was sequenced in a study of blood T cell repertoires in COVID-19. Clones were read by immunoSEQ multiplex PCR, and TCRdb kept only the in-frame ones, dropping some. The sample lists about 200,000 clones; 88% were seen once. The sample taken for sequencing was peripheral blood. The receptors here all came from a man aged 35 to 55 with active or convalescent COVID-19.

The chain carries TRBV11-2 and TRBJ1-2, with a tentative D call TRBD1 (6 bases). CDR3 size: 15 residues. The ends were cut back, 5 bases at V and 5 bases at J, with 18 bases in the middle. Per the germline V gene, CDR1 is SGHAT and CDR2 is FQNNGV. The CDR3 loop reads CASSPGGADLYGYTF. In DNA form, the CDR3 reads TGTGCCAGCAGCCCGGGGGGGGCGGATCTATATGGCTACACCTTC.

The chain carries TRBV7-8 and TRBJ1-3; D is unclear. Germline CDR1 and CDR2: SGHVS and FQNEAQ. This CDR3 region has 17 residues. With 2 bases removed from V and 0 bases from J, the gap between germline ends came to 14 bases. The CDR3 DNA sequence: TGTGCCAGCAGCTTAAGTGTCAGGCCCACCTCTGGAAACACCATATATTTT. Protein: CASSLSVRPTSGNTIYF.

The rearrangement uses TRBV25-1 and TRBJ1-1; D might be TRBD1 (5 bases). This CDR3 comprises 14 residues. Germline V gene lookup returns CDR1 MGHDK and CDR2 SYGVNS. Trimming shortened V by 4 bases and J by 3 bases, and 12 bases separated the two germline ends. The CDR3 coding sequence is TGTGCCAGCAGTGTCGCAGGGTTGGACACTGAAGCTTTCTTT. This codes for CASSVAGLDTEAFF.

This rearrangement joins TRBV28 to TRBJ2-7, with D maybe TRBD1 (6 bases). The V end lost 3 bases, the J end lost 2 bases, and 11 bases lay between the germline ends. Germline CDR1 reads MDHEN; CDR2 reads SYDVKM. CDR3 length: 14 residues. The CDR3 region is CASSFNRDPYEQYF. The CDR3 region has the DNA TGTGCCAGCAGTTTTAACAGGGATCCCTACGAGCAGTACTTC.

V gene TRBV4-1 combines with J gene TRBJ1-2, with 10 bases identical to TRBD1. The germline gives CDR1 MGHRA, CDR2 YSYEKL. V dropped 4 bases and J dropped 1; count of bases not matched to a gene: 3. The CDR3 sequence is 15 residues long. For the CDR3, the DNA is TGCGCCAGCAGCCCGGGACAGGGGCTTAACTATGGCTACACCTTC. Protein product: CASSPGQGLNYGYTF.

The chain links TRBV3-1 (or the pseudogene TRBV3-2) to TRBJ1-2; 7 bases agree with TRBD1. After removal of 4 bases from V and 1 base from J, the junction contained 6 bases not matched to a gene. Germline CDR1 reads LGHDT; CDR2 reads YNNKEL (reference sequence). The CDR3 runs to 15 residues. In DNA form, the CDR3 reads TGTGCCAGCAGCCGGAGGGACAGCCTTAACTATGGCTACACCTTC. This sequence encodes CASSRRDSLNYGYTF.

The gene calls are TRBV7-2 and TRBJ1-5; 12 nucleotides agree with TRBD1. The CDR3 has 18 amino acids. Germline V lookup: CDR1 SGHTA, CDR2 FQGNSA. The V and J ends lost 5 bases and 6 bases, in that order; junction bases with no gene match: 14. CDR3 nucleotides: TGTGCCAGCAGCCCGAAGGGACAGGGGGCCTCGGGGGGTCAGCCCCAGCATTTT. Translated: CASSPKGQGASGGQPQHF. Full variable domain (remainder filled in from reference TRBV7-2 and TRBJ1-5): GAGVSQSPSNKVTEKGKDVELRCDPISGHTALYWYRQSLGQGLEFLIYFQGNSAPDKSGLPSDRFSAERTGGSVSTLTIQRTQQEDSAVYLCASSPKGQGASGGQPQHFGDGTRLSIL.

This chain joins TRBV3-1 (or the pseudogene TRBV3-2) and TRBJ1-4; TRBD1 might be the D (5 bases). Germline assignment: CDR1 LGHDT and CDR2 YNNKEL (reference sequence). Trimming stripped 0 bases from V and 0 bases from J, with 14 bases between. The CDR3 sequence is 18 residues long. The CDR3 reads CASSQDSGALATNEKLFF. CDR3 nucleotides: TGTGCCAGCAGCCAAGATAGCGGGGCCCTTGCAACTAATGAAAAACTGTTTTTT.

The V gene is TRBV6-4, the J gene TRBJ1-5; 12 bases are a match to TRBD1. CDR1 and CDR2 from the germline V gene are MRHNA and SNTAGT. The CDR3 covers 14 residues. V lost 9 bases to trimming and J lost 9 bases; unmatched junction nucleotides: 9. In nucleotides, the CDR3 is TGTGCCAGACCCGGGACAGGGGGCAGCCCGCCCCAGCATTTT. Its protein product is CARPGTGGSPPQHF.

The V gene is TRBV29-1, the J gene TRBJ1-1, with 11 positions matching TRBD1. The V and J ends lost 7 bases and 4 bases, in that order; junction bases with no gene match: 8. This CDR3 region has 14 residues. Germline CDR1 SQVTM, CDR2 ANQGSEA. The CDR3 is CSAWTGGVFTEAFF. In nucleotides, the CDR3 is TGCAGCGCTTGGACAGGGGGCGTCTTCACTGAAGCTTTCTTT.

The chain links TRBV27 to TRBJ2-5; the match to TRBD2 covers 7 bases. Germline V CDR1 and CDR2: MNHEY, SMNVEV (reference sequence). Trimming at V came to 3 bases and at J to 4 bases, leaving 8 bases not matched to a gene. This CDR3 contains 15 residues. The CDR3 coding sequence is TGTGCCAGCAGTTTCATGGGGGGGGGTAGAGAGACCCAGTACTTC. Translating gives CASSFMGGGRETQYF.

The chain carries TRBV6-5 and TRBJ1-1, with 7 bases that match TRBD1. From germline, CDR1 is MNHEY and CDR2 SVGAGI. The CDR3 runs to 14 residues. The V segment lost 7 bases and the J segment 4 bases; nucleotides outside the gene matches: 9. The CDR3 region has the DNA TGTGCCAGCATTATGACAGGGAGGCCCACTGAAGCTTTCTTT. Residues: CASIMTGRPTEAFF.

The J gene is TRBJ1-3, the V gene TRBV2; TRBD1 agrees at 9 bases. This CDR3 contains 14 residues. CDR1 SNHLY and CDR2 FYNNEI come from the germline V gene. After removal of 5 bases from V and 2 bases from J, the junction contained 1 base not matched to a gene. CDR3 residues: CASSRDRAGNTIYF. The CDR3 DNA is TGTGCCAGCAGTCGGGACAGGGCTGGAAACACCATATATTTT.

In DNA, the CDR3 is TGTGCCAGCCGGAGGGGAGGTGGTAGTACTGAAGCTTTCTTT. Its protein is CASRRGGGSTEAFF. The rearrangement uses TRBV11-3 and TRBJ1-1; maybe TRBD1 (5 bases). This CDR3 region has 14 residues. V gave up 8 bases and J gave up 5 bases, with 18 bases separating them. The germline V gene has CDR1 SGHNT and CDR2 YENEEA.

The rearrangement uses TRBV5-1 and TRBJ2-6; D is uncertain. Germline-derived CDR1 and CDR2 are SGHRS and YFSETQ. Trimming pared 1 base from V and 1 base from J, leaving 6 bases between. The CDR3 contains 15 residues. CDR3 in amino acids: CASSLLESGANVLTF. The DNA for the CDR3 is TGCGCCAGCAGCTTGCTGGAGTCTGGGGCCAACGTCCTGACTTTC.

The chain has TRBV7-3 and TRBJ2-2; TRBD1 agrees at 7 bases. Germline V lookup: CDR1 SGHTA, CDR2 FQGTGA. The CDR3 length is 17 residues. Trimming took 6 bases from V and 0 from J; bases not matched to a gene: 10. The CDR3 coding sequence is TGTGCCAGCAGACCTAGACAGGGTATTTCGAACACCGGGGAGCTGTTTTTT. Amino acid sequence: CASRPRQGISNTGELFF.

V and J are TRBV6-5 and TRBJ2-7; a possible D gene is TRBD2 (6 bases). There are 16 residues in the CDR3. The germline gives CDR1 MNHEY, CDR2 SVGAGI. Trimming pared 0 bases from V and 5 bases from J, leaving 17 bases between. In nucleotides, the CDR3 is TGTGCCAGCAGTTACTCGAGGAGGGCCGGTGGGAACGAGCAGTACTTC. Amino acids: CASSYSRRAGGNEQYF.

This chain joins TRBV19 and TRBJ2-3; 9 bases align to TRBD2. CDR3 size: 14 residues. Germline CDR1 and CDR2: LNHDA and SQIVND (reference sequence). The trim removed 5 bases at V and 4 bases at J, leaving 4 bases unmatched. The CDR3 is CASSPSGMADTQYF. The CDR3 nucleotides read TGTGCCAGTAGTCCTAGCGGGATGGCAGATACGCAGTATTTT. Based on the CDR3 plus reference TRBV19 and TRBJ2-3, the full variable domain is DGGITQSPKYLFRKEGQNVTLSCEQNLNHDAMYWYRQDPGQGLRLIYYSQIVNDFQKGDIAEGYSVSREKKESFPLTVTSAQKNPTAFYLCASSPSGMADTQYFGPGTRLTVL.